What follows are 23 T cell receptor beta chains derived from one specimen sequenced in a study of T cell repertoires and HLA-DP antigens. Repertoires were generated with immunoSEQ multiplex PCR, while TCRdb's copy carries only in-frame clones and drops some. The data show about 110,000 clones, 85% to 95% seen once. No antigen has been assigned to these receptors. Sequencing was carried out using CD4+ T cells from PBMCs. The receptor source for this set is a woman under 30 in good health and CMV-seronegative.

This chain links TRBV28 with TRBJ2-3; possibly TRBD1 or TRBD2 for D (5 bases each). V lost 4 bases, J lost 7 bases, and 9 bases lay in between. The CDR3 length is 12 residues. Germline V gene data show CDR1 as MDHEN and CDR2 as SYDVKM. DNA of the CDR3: TGTGCCAGCAGTTCCCGGGGCTATACGCAGTATTTT. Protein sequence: CASSSRGYTQYF.

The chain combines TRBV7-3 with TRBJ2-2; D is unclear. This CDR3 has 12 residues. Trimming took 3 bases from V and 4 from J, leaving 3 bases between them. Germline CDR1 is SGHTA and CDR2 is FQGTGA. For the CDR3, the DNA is TGTGCCAGCAGCTTGGCCACCGGGGAGCTGTTTTTT. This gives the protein CASSLATGELFF.

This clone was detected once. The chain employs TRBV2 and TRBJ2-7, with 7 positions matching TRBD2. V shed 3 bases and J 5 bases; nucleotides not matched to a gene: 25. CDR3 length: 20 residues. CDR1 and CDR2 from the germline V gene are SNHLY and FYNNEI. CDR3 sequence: CASSENLEGYWGGPYNEQYF. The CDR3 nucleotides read TGTGCCAGCAGTGAGAACCTCGAGGGATATTGGGGAGGGCCGTACAACGAGCAGTACTTC.

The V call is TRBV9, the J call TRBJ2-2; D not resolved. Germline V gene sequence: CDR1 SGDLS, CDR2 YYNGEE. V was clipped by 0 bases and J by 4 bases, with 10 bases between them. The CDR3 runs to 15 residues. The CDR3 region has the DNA TGTGCCAGCAGCGTAGGGGTTCGAGGCACCGGGGAGCTGTTTTTT. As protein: CASSVGVRGTGELFF.

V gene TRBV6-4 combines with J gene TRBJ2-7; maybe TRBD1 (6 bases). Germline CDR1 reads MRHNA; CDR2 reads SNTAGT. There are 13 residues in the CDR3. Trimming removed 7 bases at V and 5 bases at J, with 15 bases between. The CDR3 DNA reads TGTGCCAGCACCCCCCCCGGACAGAACGAGCAGTACGTC. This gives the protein CASTPPGQNEQYV.

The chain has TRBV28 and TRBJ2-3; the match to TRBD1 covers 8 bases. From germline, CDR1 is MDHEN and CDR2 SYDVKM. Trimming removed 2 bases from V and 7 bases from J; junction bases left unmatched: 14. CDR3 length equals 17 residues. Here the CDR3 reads CASSLVSPRQGAYTQYF. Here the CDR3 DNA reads TGTGCCAGCAGTTTAGTTTCACCCCGGCAGGGGGCTTATACGCAGTATTTT.

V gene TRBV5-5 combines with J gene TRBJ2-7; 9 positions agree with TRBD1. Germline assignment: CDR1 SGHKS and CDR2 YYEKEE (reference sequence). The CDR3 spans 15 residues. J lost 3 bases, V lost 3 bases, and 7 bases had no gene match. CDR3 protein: CASSWGRQGVYEQYV. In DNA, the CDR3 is TGTGCCAGCAGCTGGGGGAGACAGGGGGTCTACGAGCAGTACGTC.

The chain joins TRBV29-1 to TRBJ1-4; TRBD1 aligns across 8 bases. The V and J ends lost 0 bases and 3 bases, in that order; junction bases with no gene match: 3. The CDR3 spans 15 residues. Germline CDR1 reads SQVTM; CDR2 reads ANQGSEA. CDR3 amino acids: CSVEDRGQANEKLFF. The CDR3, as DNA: TGCAGCGTTGAAGATAGGGGACAGGCTAATGAAAAACTGTTTTTT.

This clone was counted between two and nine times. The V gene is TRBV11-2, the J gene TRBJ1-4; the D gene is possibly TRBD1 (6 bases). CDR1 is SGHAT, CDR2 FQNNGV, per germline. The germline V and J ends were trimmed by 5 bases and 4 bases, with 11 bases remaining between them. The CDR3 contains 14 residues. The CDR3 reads CASSKTGRNEKLFF. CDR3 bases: TGTGCCAGCAGCAAAACAGGGCGTAATGAAAAACTGTTTTTT.

CDR3 protein: CSVEEGRATEAFF. The CDR3 DNA reads as TGCAGCGTTGAGGAGGGGCGAGCCACTGAAGCTTTCTTT. The chain employs TRBV29-1 and TRBJ1-1; tentative D call: TRBD1 (5 bases). This CDR3 is built from 13 residues. The germline CDR1 and CDR2 sequences are SQVTM and ANQGSEA. With 3 bases removed from V and 4 bases from J, the gap between germline ends came to 12 bases.

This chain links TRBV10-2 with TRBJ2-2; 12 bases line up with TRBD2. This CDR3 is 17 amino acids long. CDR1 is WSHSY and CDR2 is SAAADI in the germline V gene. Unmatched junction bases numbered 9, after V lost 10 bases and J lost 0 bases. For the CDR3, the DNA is TGCGCCATCCGTTTGACTAGCGGGGGCGCGAACACCGGGGAGCTGTTTTTT. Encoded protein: CAIRLTSGGANTGELFF.

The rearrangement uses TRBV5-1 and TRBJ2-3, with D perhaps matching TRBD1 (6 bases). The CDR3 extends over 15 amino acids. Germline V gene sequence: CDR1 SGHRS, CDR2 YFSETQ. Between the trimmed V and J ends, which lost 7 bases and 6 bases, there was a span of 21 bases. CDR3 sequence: CASGATGKDSDTQYF. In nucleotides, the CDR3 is TGCGCCAGCGGGGCAACAGGGAAGGACTCGGATACGCAGTATTTT.

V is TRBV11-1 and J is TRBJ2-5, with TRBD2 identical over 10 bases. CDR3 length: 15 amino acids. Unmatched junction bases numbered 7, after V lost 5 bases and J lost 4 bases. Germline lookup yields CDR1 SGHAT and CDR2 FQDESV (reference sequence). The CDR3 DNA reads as TGTGCCAGCAGCGAGAGCGGGAGGGTAGGAGAGACCCAGTACTTC. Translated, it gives CASSESGRVGETQYF.

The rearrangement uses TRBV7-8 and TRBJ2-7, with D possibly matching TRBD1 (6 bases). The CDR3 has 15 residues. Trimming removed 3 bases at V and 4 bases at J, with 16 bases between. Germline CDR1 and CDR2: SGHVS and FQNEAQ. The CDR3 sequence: CASSFPGVGSYEQYF. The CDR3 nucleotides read TGTGCCAGCAGCTTTCCAGGGGTAGGCTCTTACGAGCAGTACTTC.

Written as DNA, the CDR3 is TGTGCCAGCAGTGAAGAGGAGCAGGGTTGGGGACCCCTCCACTTT. It encodes CASSEEEQGWGPLHF. The chain uses TRBV6-1 and TRBJ1-6; the D gene is possibly TRBD1 (5 bases). The V end was cut by 1 base, the J end by 12 bases, with 16 bases between. The CDR3 spans 15 residues. Germline assignment: CDR1 MNHNS and CDR2 SASEGT.

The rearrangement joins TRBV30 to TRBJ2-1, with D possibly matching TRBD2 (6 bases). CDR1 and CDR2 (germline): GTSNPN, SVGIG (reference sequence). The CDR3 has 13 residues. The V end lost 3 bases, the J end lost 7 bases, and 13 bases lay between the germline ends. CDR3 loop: CAWSRGGVNEQFF. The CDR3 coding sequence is TGTGCCTGGAGCCGAGGAGGGGTGAATGAGCAGTTCTTC.

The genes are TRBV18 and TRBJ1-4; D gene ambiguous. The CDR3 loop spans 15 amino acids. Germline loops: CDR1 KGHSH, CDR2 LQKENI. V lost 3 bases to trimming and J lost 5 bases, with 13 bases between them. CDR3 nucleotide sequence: TGTGCCAGCTCACCCGGGCTACCCGGCAATGAAAAACTGTTTTTT. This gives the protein CASSPGLPGNEKLFF.

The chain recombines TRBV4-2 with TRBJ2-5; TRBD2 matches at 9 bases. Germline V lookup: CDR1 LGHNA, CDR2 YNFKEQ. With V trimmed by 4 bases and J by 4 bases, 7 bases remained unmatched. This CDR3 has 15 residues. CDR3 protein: CASSPLAGGRETQYF. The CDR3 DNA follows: TGTGCCAGCAGCCCGCTCGCGGGGGGGCGAGAGACCCAGTACTTC.

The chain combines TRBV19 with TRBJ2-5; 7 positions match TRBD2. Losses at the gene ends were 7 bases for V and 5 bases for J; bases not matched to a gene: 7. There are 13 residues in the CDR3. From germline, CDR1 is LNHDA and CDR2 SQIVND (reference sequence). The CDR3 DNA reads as TGTGCCAGTAAGGCGGGAGCGAGGGAGACCCAGTACTTC. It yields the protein CASKAGARETQYF.

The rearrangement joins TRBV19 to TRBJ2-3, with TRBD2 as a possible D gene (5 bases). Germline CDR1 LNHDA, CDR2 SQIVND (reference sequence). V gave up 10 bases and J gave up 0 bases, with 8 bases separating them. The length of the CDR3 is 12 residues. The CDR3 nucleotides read TGTGCCACCAGGACTAGCACAGATACGCAGTATTTT. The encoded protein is CATRTSTDTQYF.

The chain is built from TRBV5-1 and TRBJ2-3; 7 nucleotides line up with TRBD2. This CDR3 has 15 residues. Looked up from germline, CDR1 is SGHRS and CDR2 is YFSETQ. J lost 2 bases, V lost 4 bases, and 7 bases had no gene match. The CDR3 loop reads CASSRAGEVTDTQYF. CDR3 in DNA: TGCGCCAGCAGCCGCGCGGGGGAAGTCACAGATACGCAGTATTTT.

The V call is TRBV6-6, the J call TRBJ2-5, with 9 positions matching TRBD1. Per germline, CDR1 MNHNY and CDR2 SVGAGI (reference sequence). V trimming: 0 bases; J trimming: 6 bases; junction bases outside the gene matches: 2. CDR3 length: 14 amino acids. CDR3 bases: TGTGCCAGCAGTTACTCCTACAGGGGGCAGACCCAGTACTTC. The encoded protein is CASSYSYRGQTQYF.

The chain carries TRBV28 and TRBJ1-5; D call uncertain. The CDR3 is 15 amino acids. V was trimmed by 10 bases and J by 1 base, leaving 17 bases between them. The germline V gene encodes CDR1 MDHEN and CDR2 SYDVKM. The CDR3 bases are TGTGCCACCGATCGGACCAGGCGGAGCAATCAGCCCCAGCATTTT. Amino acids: CATDRTRRSNQPQHF.